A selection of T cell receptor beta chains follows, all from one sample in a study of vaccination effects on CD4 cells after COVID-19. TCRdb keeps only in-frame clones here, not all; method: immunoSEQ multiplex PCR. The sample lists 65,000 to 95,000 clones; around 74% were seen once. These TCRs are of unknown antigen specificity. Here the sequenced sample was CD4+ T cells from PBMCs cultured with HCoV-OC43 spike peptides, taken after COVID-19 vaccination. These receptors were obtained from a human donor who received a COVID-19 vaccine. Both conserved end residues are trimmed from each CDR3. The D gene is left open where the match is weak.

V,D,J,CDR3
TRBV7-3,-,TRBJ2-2,ASSPTGGFYTGELF
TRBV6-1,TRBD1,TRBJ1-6,ASSEVGGGAGNSPLH
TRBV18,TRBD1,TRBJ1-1,ASSLGQVLNTEAF
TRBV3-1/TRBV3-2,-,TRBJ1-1,ASSRDTGDTEAF
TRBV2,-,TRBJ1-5,ASSDSAGGVQPQH
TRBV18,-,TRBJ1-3,ASSVQDSGNTIY
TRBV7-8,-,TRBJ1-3,ASSYDLRAGGNTIY
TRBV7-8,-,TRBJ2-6,ASSTGPGANVLT
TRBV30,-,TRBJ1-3,AWSGNSLSGNTIY
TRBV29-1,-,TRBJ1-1,SVVDPGTEAF
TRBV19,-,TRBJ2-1,ASSRGTDFFSEQF
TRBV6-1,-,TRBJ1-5,ASSERGLRNQPQH
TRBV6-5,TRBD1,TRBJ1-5,ASSYSYTGDQPQH
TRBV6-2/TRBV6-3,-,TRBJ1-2,ASSYTLTVANYGYT
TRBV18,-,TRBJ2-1,ASSPQRNNEQF
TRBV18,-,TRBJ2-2,ASSPRENTGELF
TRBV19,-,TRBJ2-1,ASNAGLQSSYNEQF
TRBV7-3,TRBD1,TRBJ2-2,ASSPKTGLDTGELF
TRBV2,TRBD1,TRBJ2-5,ASLRDRGKETQY
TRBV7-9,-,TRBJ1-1,ASSLVGYGTPF
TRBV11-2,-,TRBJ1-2,ASSPNFQGIYGYT
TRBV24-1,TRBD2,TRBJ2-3,ATKSSGESTDTQY